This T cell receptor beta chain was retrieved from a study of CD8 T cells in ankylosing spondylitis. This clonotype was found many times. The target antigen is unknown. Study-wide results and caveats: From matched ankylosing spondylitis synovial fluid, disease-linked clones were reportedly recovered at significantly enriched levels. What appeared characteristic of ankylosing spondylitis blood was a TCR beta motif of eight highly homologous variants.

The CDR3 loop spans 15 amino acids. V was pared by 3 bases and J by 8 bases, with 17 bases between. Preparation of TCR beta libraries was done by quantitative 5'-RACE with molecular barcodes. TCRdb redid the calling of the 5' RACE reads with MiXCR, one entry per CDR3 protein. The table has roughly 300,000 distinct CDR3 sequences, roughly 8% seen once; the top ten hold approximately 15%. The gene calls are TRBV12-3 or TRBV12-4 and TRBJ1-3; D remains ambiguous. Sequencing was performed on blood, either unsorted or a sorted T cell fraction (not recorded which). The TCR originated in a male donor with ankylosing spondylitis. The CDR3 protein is CASSFNDPGADTIYF. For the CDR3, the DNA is TGTGCCAGCAGTTTTAATGATCCGGGTGCGGACACCATATATTTT.